A single T cell receptor beta chain is shown here with its context. The V end was cut by 5 bases, the J end by 2 bases, with 15 bases between. The CDR3 sequence is 15 residues long. Per germline, CDR1 MDHEN and CDR2 SYDVKM. As processed by the authors: Reference gene primer amplification in the assay estimated nucleated cell counts. Clones were sequenced by immunoSEQ multiplex PCR, and TCRdb holds only the in-frame ones, with some missing. The V and J calls and clone size come from that table; D and trimming were worked out from the DNA. The top ten hold approximately 4.9% of the sample, which has fewer than 70,000 clones, around 78% seen once. This sample stems from a study of blood T cell repertoires in COVID-19. Overall study context: Sources were T cells, B-cell-depleted T cells, or PBMCs; the material itself was cDNA or gDNA.

Source material: peripheral blood. This chain links TRBV28 with TRBJ1-2, with D maybe TRBD1 (6 bases). The TCR originated in a human donor in a cohort sampled during active COVID-19. In nucleotides, the CDR3 is TGTGCCAGCAGTGGGAGGGGGAAATACAACTATGGCTACACCTTC. As protein: CASSGRGKYNYGYTF.